The 6 T cell receptor beta chains below all came from one sample that was sequenced in a study of shared T cell receptors in the human thymus. TCRdb keeps only in-frame clones here, not all; method: immunoSEQ multiplex PCR. Counted here are 650,000 to 950,000 clones, 80% to 90% occurring once; the ten biggest clones make up 0.008% to 0.011%. The same data also went into a second study, on human thymus T cells.

The sample consisted of thymocytes. The receptors shown here come from a girl in the first two years of life with a congenital heart defect.

The J gene is TRBJ2-1, the V gene TRBV10-1, with D perhaps matching TRBD1 (6 bases). V lost 11 bases, J lost 5 bases, and 19 bases lay in between. This CDR3 is 14 amino acids long. Germline V CDR1 and CDR2: WNHNN, SYGVQD (reference sequence). The CDR3 nucleotides are TGCGCCTGTACATTAGGGGGTGAAAACAATGAGCAGTTCTTC. It encodes CACTLGGENNEQFF.

A single count supports this clone. The genes are TRBV28 and TRBJ1-6; TRBD1 agrees at 8 bases. V shed 6 bases, J shed 10 bases, and the junction held 8 bases outside the gene matches. This CDR3 has 14 residues. Looked up from germline, CDR1 is MDHEN and CDR2 is SYDVKM. As DNA, the CDR3 is TGTGCCAGCAGCCCGACAGGGGCGGAATCACCCCTCCACTTT. It is translated as CASSPTGAESPLHF.

The chain recombines TRBV5-6 with TRBJ1-3; 7 nucleotides agree with TRBD1. The CDR3 loop spans 17 amino acids. V gave up 4 bases and J gave up 0 bases; unmatched junction bases: 10. CDR1 is SGHDT, CDR2 YYEEEE, per germline. The CDR3 DNA sequence: TGTGCCAGCAGCCAGAAATTCCGGGACAGCTCTGGAAACACCATATATTTT. Its protein is CASSQKFRDSSGNTIYF.

The V gene is TRBV21-1, the J gene TRBJ1-1; the table's TRBD1 call for D was not verified on the DNA. TRBV21-1 is deemed a pseudogene. This CDR3 is 18 amino acids long. CDR3 coding DNA: TGTGCCAGCAGTGCCCGGGACAGGGGGCATTTTCTGAACACTGAAGCTTTCTTT. Encoded protein: CASSARDRGHFLNTEAFF.

The genes are TRBV30 and TRBJ1-4; 10 bases are a match to TRBD1. CDR1 is GTSNPN, CDR2 SVGIG, per germline (reference sequence). CDR3 length: 15 residues. Trimming at V came to 0 bases and at J to 12 bases, leaving 10 bases not matched to a gene. The CDR3 sequence: CAWSVRAGTGVELFF. CDR3 in DNA: TGTGCCTGGAGTGTACGAGCCGGGACAGGGGTGGAACTGTTTTTT.

This chain connects TRBV9 to TRBJ2-1; a weak D match, TRBD2 (7 bases). This CDR3 has 15 amino acids. Deletions cut 3 bases from V and 5 bases from J, with 15 bases between. Germline V gene sequence: CDR1 SGDLS, CDR2 YYNGEE. The CDR3 DNA reads as TGTGCCAGCAGCGCCACTGGGGGGGCCCACAATGAGCAGTTCTTC. Protein product: CASSATGGAHNEQFF.